This TCR beta chain was captured by sequencing in a study of radiotherapy plus CTLA-4 blockade in lung cancer. The wider study: With 31% of patients having disease control, objective responses were seen in approximately 17%.

Comments on this clone: Antigen: not known.

Broader study findings: Radiotherapy plus ipilimumab was followed by expansion in blood of tumor-derived TCR clones. It was early blood T cell clone dynamics, with interferon-beta, that reportedly best predicted response.

Enrolled patients, whose metastatic non-small-cell lung cancer was chemo-refractory, received focal radiation plus CTLA-4 blockade with ipilimumab. Clones were sequenced by immunoSEQ multiplex PCR, and TCRdb holds only the in-frame ones, with some missing. This table holds 62,000 or so clones, around three quarters found once. This TCR came from a human donor with non-small cell lung cancer who had a complete response to radiotherapy plus ipilimumab. The material was peripheral blood, obtained from a patient treated with radiotherapy plus ipilimumab.

The CDR3 sequence is CASSAKTGSMNTEAFF. The CDR3 DNA reads as TGTGCCAGTAGTGCAAAGACAGGGTCTATGAACACTGAAGCTTTCTTT. The chain uses TRBV19 and TRBJ1-1; 7 bases are a match to TRBD1. CDR1 is LNHDA and CDR2 is SQIVND in the germline V gene (reference sequence). CDR3 size: 16 residues. V dropped 5 bases and J dropped 0; count of bases not matched to a gene: 9.